The 16 T cell receptor beta chains below were found in one sample sequenced in a study of T cell changes during pregnancy in multiple sclerosis. This table comes from immunoSEQ multiplex PCR, and its TCRdb copy is limited to in-frame clones, with some not included. The repertoire holds 35,000 to 45,000 clones, with 70% to 90% as singletons. Here the sequenced sample was CD4+ T cells from peripheral blood mononuclear cells, taken after pregnancy. Source of these receptors: a female donor with multiple sclerosis, enrolled in a pregnancy study.

The chain links TRBV5-5 to TRBJ1-2, with 7 bases identical to TRBD1. Per the germline V gene, CDR1 is SGHKS and CDR2 is YYEKEE (reference sequence). This CDR3 spans 14 amino acids. The ends lost 2 bases at V and 5 bases at J; junction bases unmatched: 6. The CDR3: CASSFEQGRYGYTF. CDR3 in DNA: TGTGCCAGCAGCTTCGAACAGGGGCGATATGGCTACACCTTC.

V and J are TRBV2 and TRBJ1-3; a weak D match, TRBD1 (6 bases). This CDR3 is built from 13 residues. Trimming stripped 8 bases from V and 0 bases from J, with 8 bases between. Germline V gene lookup returns CDR1 SNHLY and CDR2 FYNNEI. The CDR3 DNA is TGTGCCAGCGGACAGAACTCTGGAAACACCATATATTTT. Protein: CASGQNSGNTIYF.

This chain uses TRBV21-1 with TRBJ2-2; TRBD2, the table's D call, lacks a check against the DNA. TRBV21-1 is reported as a pseudogene. This CDR3 has 17 residues. Here the CDR3 reads CASSKSERVTNTGELFF. The CDR3, as DNA: TGTGCCAGCAGCAAAAGTGAGCGGGTGACGAACACCGGGGAGCTGTTTTTT.

This sequence joins TRBV2 and TRBJ1-6, with 11 bases matching TRBD1. Germline CDR1 is SNHLY and CDR2 is FYNNEI. The CDR3 spans 15 residues. The V segment lost 6 bases and the J segment 9 bases; nucleotides outside the gene matches: 7. CDR3: CASSLGTGGTSPLHF. In nucleotides, the CDR3 is TGTGCCAGCAGCCTAGGGACAGGGGGGACTTCACCCCTCCACTTT. The full variable domain, completed using reference TRBV2 and TRBJ1-6, is EPEVTQTPSHQVTQMGQEVILRCVPISNHLYFYWYRQILGQKVEFLVSFYNNEISEKSEIFDDQFSVERPDGSNFTLKIRSTKLEDSAMYFCASSLGTGGTSPLHFGNGTRLTVT.

The chain recombines TRBV18 with TRBJ1-4; D is undetermined. Germline V gene sequence: CDR1 KGHSH, CDR2 LQKENI. The V end lost 2 bases, the J end lost 8 bases, and 18 bases lay between the germline ends. The CDR3 loop spans 16 amino acids. CDR3 in DNA: TGTGCCAGCTCACCAACGGCCGGGCCGAGGAGGGAAAAACTGTTTTTT. It yields the protein CASSPTAGPRREKLFF.

The rearrangement joins TRBV4-1 to TRBJ2-4; 10 bases agree with TRBD2. The CDR3 totals 21 residues. V was clipped by 0 bases and J by 0 bases; unmatched bases: 14. CDR1 is MGHRA, CDR2 YSYEKL, per germline. The CDR3 coding sequence is TGCGCCAGCAGCCAAGATCCCTTACTAGCGGGGAGACCTCTAGCCAAAAACATTCAGTACTTC. Protein product: CASSQDPLLAGRPLAKNIQYF.

This clone was observed a few times. The chain combines TRBV2 with TRBJ2-7; D is possibly TRBD1 (5 bases). The length of the CDR3 is 12 residues. The V end lost 3 bases, the J end lost 2 bases, and 5 bases lay between the germline ends. CDR1 is SNHLY and CDR2 is FYNNEI in the germline V gene. This CDR3 reads CASSEDTYEQYF. Written as DNA, the CDR3 is TGTGCCAGCAGTGAGGACACCTACGAGCAGTACTTC.

The J gene is TRBJ2-7, the V gene TRBV6-5; maybe TRBD2 (5 bases). Trimming removed 8 bases from V and 6 bases from J, with 14 bases in between. Germline V gene data show CDR1 as MNHEY and CDR2 as SVGAGI. There are 12 residues in the CDR3. CDR3 DNA: TGTGCCAGCCAAAACCCGGGGAGCGAGCAGTACTTC. Its translation: CASQNPGSEQYF.

This clone was seen once. The chain's CDR3 is CASSYSPGTSSYEQYF. CDR3 bases: TGTGCCAGCAGTTACTCCCCCGGGACTAGCTCCTACGAGCAGTACTTC. J is TRBJ2-7 and V is TRBV6-5; 8 bases are shared with TRBD2. With 0 bases clipped from V and 0 bases from J, the junction kept 4 bases outside the gene matches. The CDR3 runs to 16 residues. Per the germline V gene, CDR1 is MNHEY and CDR2 is SVGAGI.

The chain is built from TRBV11-2 and TRBJ2-7; a possible D gene is TRBD2 (6 bases). The CDR3 extends over 13 amino acids. Trimming stripped 5 bases from V and 7 bases from J, with 15 bases between. Germline CDR1 reads SGHAT; CDR2 reads FQNNGV. The CDR3 spells CASSIVGAGEQYF. CDR3 nucleotides: TGTGCCAGCAGCATAGTCGGGGCGGGGGAGCAGTACTTC.

V and J are TRBV18 and TRBJ1-5, with D possibly being TRBD1 (5 bases). Per the germline V gene, CDR1 is KGHSH and CDR2 is LQKENI. The CDR3 consists of 14 residues. Trimming left V 4 bases short and J 7 bases short, with 14 bases between. CDR3 protein: CASSREGTRQPQHF. The CDR3 nucleotides read TGTGCCAGCTCACGGGAGGGGACGAGGCAGCCCCAGCATTTT.

CDR3 protein: CASSEGGMNTEAFF. CDR3 nucleotides: TGTGCCAGCAGTGAGGGGGGGATGAACACTGAAGCTTTCTTT. The chain has TRBV6-1 and TRBJ1-1; D may be TRBD1 (5 bases). Per germline, CDR1 MNHNS and CDR2 SASEGT. Trimming left V 3 bases short and J 0 bases short, with 8 bases between. CDR3 length equals 14 residues.

This clone showed up just a few times. The rearrangement links TRBV29-1 to TRBJ2-5; TRBD2 agrees at 11 bases. The CDR3 sequence is 17 residues long. Unmatched junction bases numbered 20, after V lost 7 bases and J lost 7 bases. From germline, CDR1 is SQVTM and CDR2 ANQGSEA. The CDR3 coding sequence is TGCAGCGCCTCACCGGGAGCTAGCGGGGGGCGGATGGGGACCCAGTACTTC. The encoded protein is CSASPGASGGRMGTQYF.

The chain carries TRBV4-1 and TRBJ1-2; 8 bases are a match to TRBD1. With 4 bases clipped from V and 4 bases from J, the junction kept 11 bases outside the gene matches. In germline, CDR1 is MGHRA, CDR2 YSYEKL. The CDR3 runs to 16 residues. CDR3 DNA: TGCGCCAGCAGCCCGTACCAAGGACAGGGTGGCTATGGCTACACCTTC. This encodes CASSPYQGQGGYGYTF.

This clone appeared a few times. The V gene is TRBV2, the J gene TRBJ1-1, with 11 bases matching TRBD1. With 6 bases clipped from V and 1 base from J, the junction kept 1 base outside the gene matches. The germline V gene encodes CDR1 SNHLY and CDR2 FYNNEI. CDR3 length: 14 residues. CDR3 nucleotide sequence: TGTGCCAGCAGAGGACAGGGGGCGAACACTGAAGCTTTCTTT. This translates into CASRGQGANTEAFF.

A note on this clone: Other DNA sequences of this sample code for an identical CDR3. The CDR3 spells CAWSVEANYGYTF. CDR3 sequence (DNA): TGTGCCTGGAGTGTTGAGGCTAACTATGGCTACACCTTC. The rearrangement links TRBV30 to TRBJ1-2; D is ambiguous. Germline lookup yields CDR1 GTSNPN and CDR2 SVGIG (reference sequence). V lost 0 bases and J 0 bases, leaving 5 bases between the germline ends. This CDR3 spans 13 amino acids. Full variable domain (rest looked up from reference TRBV30 and TRBJ1-2): SQTIHQWPATLVQPVGSPLSLECTVEGTSNPNLYWYRQAAGRGLQLLFYSVGIGQISSEVPQNLSASRPQDRQFILSSKKLLLSDSGFYLCAWSVEANYGYTFGSGTRLTVV.